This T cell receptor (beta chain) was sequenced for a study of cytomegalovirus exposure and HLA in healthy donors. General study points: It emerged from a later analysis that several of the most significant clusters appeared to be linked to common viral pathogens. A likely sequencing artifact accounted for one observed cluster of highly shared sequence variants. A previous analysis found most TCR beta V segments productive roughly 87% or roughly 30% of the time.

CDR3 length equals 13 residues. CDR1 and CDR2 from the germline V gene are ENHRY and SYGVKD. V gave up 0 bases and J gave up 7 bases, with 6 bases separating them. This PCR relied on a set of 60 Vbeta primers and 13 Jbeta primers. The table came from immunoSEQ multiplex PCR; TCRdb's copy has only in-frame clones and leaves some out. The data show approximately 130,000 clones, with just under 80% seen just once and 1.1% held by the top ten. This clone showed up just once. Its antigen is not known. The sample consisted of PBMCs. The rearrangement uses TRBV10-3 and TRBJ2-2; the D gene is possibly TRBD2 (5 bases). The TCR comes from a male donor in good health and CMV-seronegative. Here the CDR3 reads CAISESAGGELFF. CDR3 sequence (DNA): TGTGCCATCAGTGAGTCCGCGGGCGGGGAGCTGTTTTTT.